These 5 T cell receptor beta chains were sequenced from one sample in a study of T cells in Graves' hyperthyroidism and ophthalmopathy. Regions amplified from RNA transcripts were the TCR beta CDR3 regions. The TCR CDR3 was amplified in a first-round RT-PCR using the HTBI primer set. TCRdb reanalysed the multiplex PCR reads using MiXCR and keeps one entry per CDR3 protein. Counted here are 730,000 or so distinct CDR3 sequences, roughly a sixth occurring once; the ten biggest clones make up over 15%. The sample taken for sequencing was blood. These receptor sequences come from a woman in her fifties or sixties with Graves' hyperthyroidism that later progressed to Graves' ophthalmopathy.

The rearrangement joins TRBV5-1 to TRBJ2-2; no clear D. Per germline, CDR1 SGHRS and CDR2 YFSETQ. This CDR3 has 16 residues. V dropped 2 bases and J dropped 3 bases, with 14 bases sitting between them. CDR3 in amino acids: CASSFSVRPDTGELFF. The CDR3 nucleotides are TGCGCCAGCAGCTTTTCCGTTAGGCCCGACACCGGGGAGCTGTTTTTT.

This clonotype was detected a few times. V usage is TRBV5-6 and J usage is TRBJ1-2, with D unresolved. The CDR3 is 13 residues long. The V and J ends lost 4 bases and 2 bases respectively, with 9 bases between them. The germline CDR1 and CDR2 sequences are SGHDT and YYEEEE. The CDR3 spells CASSTDTNYGYTF. CDR3 DNA sequence: TGTGCCAGCAGCACAGATACCAACTATGGCTACACCTTC.

In its sample, this clonotype was seen many times. The chain couples TRBV12-3 or TRBV12-4 to TRBJ2-7; no reliable D call. The V gene lost 6 bases and the J gene lost 2 bases, with 17 bases spanning the gap. CDR3 length: 15 amino acids. CDR3 in DNA: TGTGCCAGCAGCAAGGGTCAGCCAGATCCCTACGAGCAGTACTTC. Translated, it gives CASSKGQPDPYEQYF.

This clonotype was seen a handful of times. The gene calls are TRBV7-9 and TRBJ2-3; D may be TRBD1 (5 bases). The CDR3 is 16 residues long. V was clipped by 0 bases and J by 2 bases, with 12 bases between them. Germline CDR1 reads SEHNR; CDR2 reads FQNEAQ (reference sequence). CDR3 in amino acids: CASSLARAGYTDTQYF. CDR3 nucleotide sequence: TGTGCCAGCAGCTTAGCTCGGGCAGGGTACACAGATACGCAGTATTTT.

This clonotype was observed at least ten times. The V gene is TRBV7-6, the J gene TRBJ1-1; possible D gene TRBD1, 6 bases. Germline V gene lookup returns CDR1 SGHVS and CDR2 FNYEAQ. There are 15 residues in the CDR3. The germline V and J ends were trimmed by 4 bases and 4 bases, with 16 bases remaining between them. The CDR3 bases are TGTGCCAGCAGCTCGCCGGGGGCCAGAGTCACTGAAGCTTTCTTT. Protein: CASSSPGARVTEAFF.